One sample yielded the 2 T cell receptor beta chains listed below, sequenced in a study of T-cell reconstitution after alpha-beta-depleted transplantation in children. The library targeted TCRbeta and was prepared with unique molecular identifiers. TCRdb re-called the PCR reads with MiXCR, one entry per CDR3 protein. The sample shows over 150,000 distinct CDR3 sequences, roughly 15% of them seen only once. Here the sequenced sample was PBMCs from the stem cell graft donor, taken from the stem cell graft. These receptors originate from a human donor who donated a stem cell graft to a child with acute lymphoblastic leukemia.

This sequence joins TRBV5-4 and TRBJ2-5; 9 bases are shared with TRBD1. Germline V lookup: CDR1 SGHNT, CDR2 YYREEE (reference sequence). The CDR3 is made up of 15 amino acids. The junction had 5 bases not matched to a gene; V was cut back by 1 base and J by 4 bases. CDR3 in DNA: TGTGCCAGCAGCTTGCGGGCGGACAGGGGAGAGACCCAGTACTTC. Its protein is CASSLRADRGETQYF.

This clonotype was counted many times. This chain uses TRBV12-3 or TRBV12-4 with TRBJ1-1, with unresolved D. The CDR3 extends over 12 amino acids. Trimming cost V 2 bases and J 7 bases, with 8 bases left between them. Here the CDR3 reads CASSLIGIEAFF. CDR3 bases: TGTGCCAGCAGTTTAATCGGGATTGAAGCTTTCTTT.